One sample yielded the 12 T cell receptor beta chains listed below, sequenced in a study of blood T cell repertoires in COVID-19. Sequencing was performed with immunoSEQ multiplex PCR; in TCRdb, only in-frame clones are kept and a portion is missing. The sample yields approximately 240,000 clones, roughly 88% seen once. Sequencing used peripheral blood. Receptors originate from a woman in her forties who had recovered from COVID-19.

This clone was observed a single time. The V call is TRBV10-1, the J call TRBJ2-1; the match to TRBD1 covers 7 bases. CDR1 WNHNN and CDR2 SYGVQD come from the germline V gene (reference sequence). The V segment lost 0 bases and the J segment 7 bases; nucleotides outside the gene matches: 15. The CDR3 spans 18 residues. CDR3 nucleotide sequence: TGCGCCAGCAGTGAGTCTCGGCCACGGACAGGCACCAGGAATGAGCAGTTCTTC. Translating it yields CASSESRPRTGTRNEQFF.

This clone came up a few times. V gene TRBV28 combines with J gene TRBJ1-6, with D possibly TRBD1 on 5 matching bases. V shed 4 bases and J shed 8 bases, with 15 bases lying between them. Germline lookup yields CDR1 MDHEN and CDR2 SYDVKM. The CDR3 length is 15 residues. The CDR3 coding sequence is TGTGCCAGCAGTTATGGGGGAGGTTCACATTCACCCCTCCACTTT. It yields the protein CASSYGGGSHSPLHF. Full variable domain (rest looked up from reference TRBV28 and TRBJ1-6): DVKVTQSSRYLVKRTGEKVFLECVQDMDHENMFWYRQDPGLGLRLIYFSYDVKMKEKGDIPEGYSVSREKKERFSLILESASTNQTSMYLCASSYGGGSHSPLHFGNGTRLTVT.

V and J are TRBV9 and TRBJ2-5; D might be TRBD2 (7 bases). Trimming removed 0 bases at V and 5 bases at J, with 8 bases between. The CDR3 consists of 13 residues. Germline V gene lookup returns CDR1 SGDLS and CDR2 YYNGEE. DNA of the CDR3: TGTGCCAGCAGCGTAGAGGGGGGGGAGACCCAGTACTTC. This gives the protein CASSVEGGETQYF.

The V call is TRBV19, the J call TRBJ2-1; 9 nucleotides agree with TRBD2. V was pared by 3 bases and J by 14 bases, with 5 bases of the junction left unmatched. This CDR3 spans 12 amino acids. Germline V gene lookup returns CDR1 LNHDA and CDR2 SQIVND (reference sequence). The CDR3 region has the DNA TGTGCCAGTAGTATTTATGGGACTAGCAAGTTCTTC. Translated: CASSIYGTSKFF.

DNA for the CDR3: TGTGCCAGCAGCTTAGGACGGGTGAATTCACCCCTCCACTTT. Protein sequence: CASSLGRVNSPLHF. The chain employs TRBV13 and TRBJ1-6; D not resolved. V was shortened by 0 bases and J by 7 bases, with 7 bases between the two germline ends. The germline CDR1 and CDR2 sequences are PRHDT and FYEKMQ (reference sequence). CDR3 length: 14 residues.

This chain links TRBV7-2 with TRBJ1-2; weak D call: TRBD1 (5 bases). The CDR3 has 15 residues. CDR1 SGHTA and CDR2 FQGNSA come from the germline V gene. The V end was cut by 5 bases, the J end by 0 bases, with 13 bases between. CDR3 residues: CASSPNGGANYGYTF. In DNA, the CDR3 is TGTGCCAGCAGCCCCAATGGGGGGGCTAACTATGGCTACACCTTC.

The chain joins TRBV7-6 to TRBJ1-3, with 7 bases identical to TRBD1. V trimming: 5 bases; J trimming: 0 bases; junction bases outside the gene matches: 13. This CDR3 has 18 residues. Germline lookup yields CDR1 SGHVS and CDR2 FNYEAQ. CDR3 DNA: TGTGCCAGCAGCCCCTCACCGACAGGGCTTATCTCTGGAAACACCATATATTTT. This codes for CASSPSPTGLISGNTIYF.

V usage is TRBV7-2 and J usage is TRBJ1-5; D gene unclear. V shed 1 base and J shed 2 bases, with 6 bases lying between them. The germline V gene encodes CDR1 SGHTA and CDR2 FQGNSA. The CDR3 contains 14 residues. The CDR3 reads CASSLDRGNQPQHF. The CDR3 coding sequence is TGTGCCAGCAGCTTAGATCGAGGCAATCAGCCCCAGCATTTT.

This clone was recorded many times. CDR3 region: CASSLVQGAGVGAFF. Written as DNA, the CDR3 is TGCGCCAGCAGCTTGGTTCAGGGTGCAGGGGTAGGAGCTTTCTTT. This chain joins TRBV5-1 and TRBJ1-1; D is possibly TRBD1 (6 bases). Germline assignment: CDR1 SGHRS and CDR2 YFSETQ. CDR3 size: 15 residues. V was shortened by 0 bases and J by 10 bases, with 19 bases between the two germline ends.

This chain joins TRBV6-5 and TRBJ1-2; D not certain. V was pared by 5 bases and J by 2 bases, with 12 bases between. The CDR3 runs to 14 residues. Germline CDR1 and CDR2: MNHEY and SVGAGI. The CDR3 DNA is TGTGCCAGCAGTAATACAGAACCCAACTATGGCTACACCTTC. This codes for CASSNTEPNYGYTF.

This chain's CDR3 is CASSSSSQDYNSPLHF. The CDR3 DNA reads as TGTGCCAGCAGTTCCTCTTCACAGGATTATAATTCACCCCTCCACTTT. This rearrangement joins TRBV6-2 or TRBV6-3 to TRBJ1-6; a possible D gene is TRBD1 (5 bases). This CDR3 has 16 amino acids. V lost 4 bases and J lost 4, with 14 bases in between. Looked up from germline, CDR1 is MNHEY and CDR2 is SVGEGT.

This chain links TRBV3-1 (or the pseudogene TRBV3-2) with TRBJ1-4, with TRBD1 matching over 7 bases. V lost 3 bases and J lost 5; bases outside the gene matches: 6. The CDR3 runs 15 residues. Germline CDR1 LGHDT, CDR2 YNNKEL (reference sequence). The CDR3, as DNA: TGTGCCAGCAGCCATACGGGAGGGGGCAATGAAAAACTGTTTTTT. Translation gives CASSHTGGGNEKLFF.